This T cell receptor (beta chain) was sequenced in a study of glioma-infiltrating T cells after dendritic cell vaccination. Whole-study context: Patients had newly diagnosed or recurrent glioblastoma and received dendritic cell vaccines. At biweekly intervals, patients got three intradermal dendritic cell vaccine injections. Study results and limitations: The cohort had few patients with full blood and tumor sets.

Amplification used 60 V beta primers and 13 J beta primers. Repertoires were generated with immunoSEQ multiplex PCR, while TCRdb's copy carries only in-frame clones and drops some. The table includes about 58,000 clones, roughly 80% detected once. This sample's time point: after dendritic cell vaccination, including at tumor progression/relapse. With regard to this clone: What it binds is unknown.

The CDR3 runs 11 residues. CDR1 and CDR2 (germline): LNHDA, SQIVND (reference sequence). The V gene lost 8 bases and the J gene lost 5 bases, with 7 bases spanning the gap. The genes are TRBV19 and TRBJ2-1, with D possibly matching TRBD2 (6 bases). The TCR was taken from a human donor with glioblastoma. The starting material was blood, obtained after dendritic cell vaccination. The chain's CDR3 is CASAGHNEQFF. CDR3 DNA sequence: TGTGCCAGTGCGGGACACAATGAGCAGTTCTTC.